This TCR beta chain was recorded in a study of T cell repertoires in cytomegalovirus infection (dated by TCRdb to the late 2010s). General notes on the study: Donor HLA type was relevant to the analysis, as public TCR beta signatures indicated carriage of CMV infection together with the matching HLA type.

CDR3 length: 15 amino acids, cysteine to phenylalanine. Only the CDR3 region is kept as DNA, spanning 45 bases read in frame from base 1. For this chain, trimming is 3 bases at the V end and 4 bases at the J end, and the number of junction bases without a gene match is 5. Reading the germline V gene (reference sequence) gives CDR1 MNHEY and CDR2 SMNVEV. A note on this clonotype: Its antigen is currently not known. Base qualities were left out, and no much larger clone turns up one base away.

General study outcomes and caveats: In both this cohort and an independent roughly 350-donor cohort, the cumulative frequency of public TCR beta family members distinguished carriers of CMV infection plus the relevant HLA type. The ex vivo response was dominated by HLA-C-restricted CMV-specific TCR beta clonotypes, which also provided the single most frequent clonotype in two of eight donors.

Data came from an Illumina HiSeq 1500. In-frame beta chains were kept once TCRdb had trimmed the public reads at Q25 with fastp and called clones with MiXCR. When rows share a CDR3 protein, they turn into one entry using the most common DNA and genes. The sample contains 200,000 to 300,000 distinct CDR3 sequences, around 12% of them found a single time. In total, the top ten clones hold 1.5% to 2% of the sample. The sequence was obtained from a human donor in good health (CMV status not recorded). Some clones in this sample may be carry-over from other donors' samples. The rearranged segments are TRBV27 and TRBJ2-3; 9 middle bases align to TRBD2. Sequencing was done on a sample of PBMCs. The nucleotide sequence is TGTGCCAGCAGTTTGAGCGGGAGGAGGGCAGATACGCAGTATTTT. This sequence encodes CASSLSGRRADTQYF.